This passage covers 29 T cell receptor beta chains from one sample sequenced in a study of PD-1 blockade in classical Hodgkin lymphoma (dated by TCRdb to about 2020). The sample's time point label is to be understood as: cycle 2 day 1 (C2D1) of nivolumab. All trial patients had relapsed after autologous stem cell transplantation, with cohorts A, B and C differing in prior brentuximab vedotin exposure. The library was obtained by the immunoSEQ multiplex PCR assay. The immuneACCESS repertoire file appears here via TCRdb, limited to in-frame rearrangements. These files lack a portion of the clones; in checked studies, under half of the deficit traces to unresolved V genes, and the cause of the others is not known. This sample comprises about 45,000 clones, around three quarters of them detected only once. 2.5% to 3% of the sample is in the top ten clones. Material: peripheral blood mononuclear cells (PBMCs), obtained before the second cycle of nivolumab. The receptors shown here come from a human donor with classical Hodgkin lymphoma.

The CDR3 protein is CASSVSTHASNEQYF. DNA of the CDR3: TGTGCCAGCAGCGTATCGACCCACGCGTCCAACGAGCAGTACTTC. V and J are TRBV9 and TRBJ2-7; D is undetermined. Germline assignment: CDR1 SGDLS and CDR2 YYNGEE. The V end lost 1 base, the J end lost 5 bases, and 16 bases lay between the germline ends. The CDR3 consists of 15 residues.

The rearrangement uses TRBV5-4 and TRBJ1-2; D unclear. V was pared by 0 bases and J by 2 bases, with 14 bases between. CDR1 and CDR2 (germline): SGHNT, YYREEE (reference sequence). The CDR3 runs 16 residues. The CDR3 loop is CASSLAEELYNYGYTF. In DNA form, the CDR3 reads TGTGCCAGCAGCTTGGCGGAGGAACTGTACAACTATGGCTACACCTTC.

V is TRBV10-3 and J is TRBJ2-4, with unresolved D. Germline CDR1 is ENHRY and CDR2 is SYGVKD. The CDR3 is 11 amino acids. V lost 10 bases to trimming and J lost 3 bases, with 7 bases between them. CDR3 sequence (DNA): TGTGCCACCCTGGACAAAAACATTCAGTACTTC. As protein: CATLDKNIQYF.

CDR3 sequence reads: CASSSQDHTEAFF. CDR3 sequence (DNA): TGTGCCAGCAGTTCCCAGGACCACACTGAAGCTTTCTTT. The V call is TRBV6-6, the J call TRBJ1-1; D is unresolved. This CDR3 comprises 13 residues. The germline V gene encodes CDR1 MNHNY and CDR2 SVGAGI (reference sequence). Trimming removed 4 bases at V and 3 bases at J, with 9 bases between.

This chain uses TRBV7-9 with TRBJ2-2; unclear D gene. V was cut by 4 bases and J by 6 bases, with 9 bases left in between. The CDR3 spans 13 residues. CDR1 is SEHNR and CDR2 is FQNEAQ in the germline V gene (reference sequence). In DNA form, the CDR3 reads TGTGCCAGCAGCTCGCCCGAGGCCGGGGAGCTGTTTTTT. Amino acid sequence: CASSSPEAGELFF.

This chain connects TRBV7-2 to TRBJ2-7; TRBD2 matches 11 bases. Germline trimming cut 3 bases from V and 2 bases from J; bases unmatched to any gene: 6. From germline, CDR1 is SGHTA and CDR2 FQGNSA. The CDR3 is made up of 16 amino acids. The CDR3 DNA reads as TGTGCCAGCAGCTTCCTAGCGGGAGGTGGGGCCTACGAGCAGTACTTC. Translation: CASSFLAGGGAYEQYF.

J is TRBJ1-5 and V is TRBV10-1, with 7 bases aligning to TRBD1. Germline V gene lookup returns CDR1 WNHNN and CDR2 SYGVQD (reference sequence). The junction had 12 bases not matched to a gene; V was cut back by 4 bases and J by 0 bases. The CDR3 contains 18 residues. This chain's CDR3 is CASSGRRQGGYSNQPQHF. The DNA for the CDR3 is TGCGCCAGCAGTGGCAGGCGGCAGGGGGGGTATAGCAATCAGCCCCAGCATTTT.

This sequence joins TRBV19 and TRBJ1-1; D may be TRBD1 (5 bases). The ends were cut back, 1 base at V and 5 bases at J, with 23 bases in the middle. Germline CDR1 is LNHDA and CDR2 is SQIVND (reference sequence). The CDR3 spans 18 residues. The DNA of the CDR3 is TGTGCCAGTAGTATAGGCGCAGCGGATACCTCATGGGGGACTGAAGCTTTCTTT. It translates to CASSIGAADTSWGTEAFF.

The chain uses TRBV6-6 and TRBJ2-7, with a weak D call TRBD2 (5 bases). CDR1 is MNHNY and CDR2 is SVGAGI in the germline V gene (reference sequence). V gave up 2 bases and J gave up 7 bases, with 9 bases separating them. The CDR3 totals 12 residues. CDR3 residues: CASSYPTGEQYF. DNA of the CDR3: TGTGCCAGCAGTTACCCCACGGGGGAGCAGTACTTC.

V gene TRBV7-8 combines with J gene TRBJ2-7; no clear D. The germline gives CDR1 SGHVS, CDR2 FQNEAQ. The V end was cut by 5 bases, the J end by 7 bases, with 18 bases between. There are 14 residues in the CDR3. As DNA, the CDR3 is TGTGCCAGCAGCCCCCGTAGGAATCGTCGGGAGCAGTACTTC. Its protein product is CASSPRRNRREQYF.

By sample share, this clone is medium-sized (0.01 to 0.1%). This rearrangement joins TRBV9 to TRBJ2-2; D is undetermined. Germline V gives CDR1 SGDLS, CDR2 YYNGEE. The V gene lost 3 bases and the J gene lost 4 bases, with 10 bases spanning the gap. CDR3 length equals 14 residues. The CDR3 bases are TGTGCCAGCAGCGAGCTCGGTAGCACCGGGGAGCTGTTTTTT. Translation: CASSELGSTGELFF.

The chain recombines TRBV25-1 with TRBJ1-6; tentatively, D is TRBD1 (5 bases). The CDR3 runs 13 residues. Germline CDR1 is MGHDK and CDR2 is SYGVNS. V was trimmed by 5 bases and J by 8 bases, leaving 10 bases between them. For the CDR3, the DNA is TGTGCCAGCAGTTGGGGGGTTTATTCACCCCTCCACTTT. Residues: CASSWGVYSPLHF.

This sequence joins TRBV5-4 and TRBJ2-2, with D maybe TRBD2 (5 bases). The germline CDR1 and CDR2 sequences are SGHNT and YYREEE (reference sequence). Trimming cost V 0 bases and J 4 bases, with 7 bases left between them. The CDR3 is 14 residues long. CDR3 sequence: CASSLGEGTGELFF. Here the CDR3 DNA reads TGTGCCAGCAGCTTGGGTGAGGGCACCGGGGAGCTGTTTTTT. Looking up the rest from reference TRBV5-4 and TRBJ2-2 gives the full variable domain: ETGVTQSPTHLIKTRGQQVTLRCSSQSGHNTVSWYQQALGQGPQFIFQYYREEENGRGNFPPRFSGLQFPNYSSELNVNALELDDSALYLCASSLGEGTGELFFGEGSRLTVL.

This chain links TRBV6-5 with TRBJ1-2; D perhaps matches TRBD1 (5 bases). Germline V gene data show CDR1 as MNHEY and CDR2 as SVGAGI. V lost 2 bases and J 6 bases, leaving 16 bases between the germline ends. The CDR3 extends over 15 amino acids. For the CDR3, the DNA is TGTGCCAGCAGTTACCAGAGCCAGGGCTTCCATGGCTACACCTTC. Protein sequence: CASSYQSQGFHGYTF.

This chain links TRBV10-2 with TRBJ2-3, with D perhaps TRBD2 (6 bases). The germline V gene has CDR1 WSHSY and CDR2 SAAADI. The CDR3 extends over 13 amino acids. Trimming shortened V by 8 bases and J by 2 bases, and 11 bases separated the two germline ends. The CDR3 DNA reads as TGCGCCAGCCTAGCGACATTCACAGATACGCAGTATTTT. This codes for CASLATFTDTQYF.

V gene TRBV7-2 combines with J gene TRBJ1-6, with TRBD1 identical over 7 bases. V lost 8 bases, J lost 9 bases, and 13 bases stayed unmatched. Germline V gives CDR1 SGHTA, CDR2 FQGNSA. This CDR3 region has 15 residues. The CDR3: CASSRGGPTRSPLHF. CDR3 sequence (DNA): TGTGCCAGCTCCAGGGGGGGACCCACTCGTTCACCCCTCCACTTT.

The rearrangement uses TRBV7-9 and TRBJ1-1; the D gene is possibly TRBD1 (5 bases). From germline, CDR1 is SEHNR and CDR2 FQNEAQ (reference sequence). The CDR3 totals 14 residues. Between the trimmed V and J ends, which lost 6 bases and 2 bases, there was a span of 13 bases. Written as DNA, the CDR3 is TGTGCCAGCAGAGGGGCCCGTGATAACACTGAAGCTTTCTTT. Its translation: CASRGARDNTEAFF. The whole variable domain, filled in from reference TRBV7-9 and TRBJ1-1, reads DTGVSQNPRHKITKRGQNVTFRCDPISEHNRLYWYRQTLGQGPEFLTYFQNEAQLEKSRLLSDRFSAERPKGSFSTLEIQRTEQGDSAMYLCASRGARDNTEAFFGQGTRLTVV.

The V gene is TRBV7-8, the J gene TRBJ2-7; D remains unclear. There are 13 residues in the CDR3. The V end was cut by 3 bases, the J end by 6 bases, with 12 bases between. Germline values: CDR1 SGHVS, CDR2 FQNEAQ. As DNA, the CDR3 is TGTGCCAGCAGCTTTGGAAGTGGATCCGAGCAGTACTTC. Translated: CASSFGSGSEQYF.

The chain couples TRBV25-1 to TRBJ2-5; no clear D. The CDR3 totals 17 residues. V was pared by 1 base and J by 2 bases, with 17 bases between. Germline values: CDR1 MGHDK, CDR2 SYGVNS. The CDR3 DNA reads TGTGCCAGCAGTGAATGGGAAGAGAGACTTCAACAAGAGACCCAGTACTTC. It is translated as CASSEWEERLQQETQYF.

This clone was detected once. This chain links TRBV6-8 with TRBJ1-1; weak D call: TRBD1 (5 bases). V was cut by 2 bases and J by 6 bases, with 16 bases left in between. From germline, CDR1 is MNHGY and CDR2 SAAAGT. The CDR3 totals 15 residues. The CDR3 DNA follows: TGTGCCAGCAGTTACAACGGAAGGGGAGTCGCTGAAGCTTTCTTT. Encoded protein: CASSYNGRGVAEAFF.

The V call is TRBV7-2, the J call TRBJ1-1; D remains unclear. CDR3 length equals 13 residues. In germline, CDR1 is SGHTA, CDR2 FQGNSA. Trimming stripped 1 base from V and 6 bases from J, with 9 bases between. The CDR3 bases are TGTGCCAGCAGCTTAGAGCTAGGCTCTGAAGCTTTCTTT. Amino acid sequence: CASSLELGSEAFF.

This clone was seen only once. The chain carries TRBV7-3 and TRBJ2-3, with TRBD1 matching 7 bases. The V gene end was trimmed by 5 bases and the J gene end by 2 bases; junction bases not matched to a gene: 7. The CDR3 has 15 residues. Germline V gene sequence: CDR1 SGHTA, CDR2 FQGTGA. CDR3 in amino acids: CASSNPTGTTDTQYF. CDR3 nucleotide sequence: TGTGCCAGCAGCAATCCGACAGGGACCACAGATACGCAGTATTTT.

This clone has only a few counts. This rearrangement joins TRBV15 to TRBJ1-1; no clear D gene. With 0 bases removed from V and 1 base from J, the gap between germline ends came to 3 bases. This CDR3 has 13 amino acids. The germline gives CDR1 LNHNV, CDR2 YYDKDF (reference sequence). The CDR3 loop is CATSRDWNTEAFF. The CDR3 DNA reads TGTGCCACCAGCAGAGATTGGAACACTGAAGCTTTCTTT.

The rearrangement uses TRBV7-8 and TRBJ1-2; possibly TRBD1 for D (5 bases). Trimming pared 1 base from V and 3 bases from J, leaving 9 bases between. This CDR3 is built from 14 residues. Germline CDR1 reads SGHVS; CDR2 reads FQNEAQ. As DNA, the CDR3 is TGTGCCAGCAGCTTAGTGGTACAGGACTATGGCTACACCTTC. Amino acid sequence: CASSLVVQDYGYTF.

The CDR3 DNA is TGTGCCAGCAGCTTCCCGGGGGTCACAGATACGCAGTATTTT. Its protein product is CASSFPGVTDTQYF. The chain has TRBV7-3 and TRBJ2-3; D may be TRBD2 (6 bases). Looked up from germline, CDR1 is SGHTA and CDR2 is FQGTGA. This CDR3 contains 14 residues. Trimming removed 3 bases at V and 2 bases at J, with 9 bases between.

V is TRBV7-3 and J is TRBJ2-1; 11 positions agree with TRBD2. V trimming: 3 bases; J trimming: 8 bases; junction bases outside the gene matches: 9. The CDR3 length is 16 residues. In germline, CDR1 is SGHTA, CDR2 FQGTGA. The CDR3 spells CASSFLAGGPWDEQFF. DNA of the CDR3: TGTGCCAGCAGCTTTCTAGCGGGAGGACCTTGGGATGAGCAGTTCTTC.

The rearrangement joins TRBV4-3 to TRBJ2-7; 15 bases map to TRBD2. Per the germline V gene, CDR1 is LGHNA and CDR2 is YSLEER. CDR3 length equals 17 residues. Trimming cost V 0 bases and J 5 bases; bases outside gene matches: 5. The CDR3, as DNA: TGCGCCAGCAGCCAAGAGAGAGGACTAGCGGGGGGGAACGAGCAGTACTTC. Amino acids: CASSQERGLAGGNEQYF.

The J gene is TRBJ2-1, the V gene TRBV5-6; D unresolved. V gave up 4 bases and J gave up 2 bases, with 13 bases separating them. This CDR3 region has 15 residues. Germline values: CDR1 SGHDT, CDR2 YYEEEE. CDR3 region: CASSPRDSAYNEQFF. The CDR3 DNA reads TGTGCCAGCAGCCCTCGAGATTCGGCCTACAATGAGCAGTTCTTC.

The rearrangement links TRBV7-2 to TRBJ2-3; D remains unclear. The CDR3 has 11 amino acids. The V end was cut by 4 bases, the J end by 2 bases, with 1 base between. Germline V CDR1 and CDR2: SGHTA, FQGNSA. The CDR3 sequence is CASSYTDTQYF. The CDR3 DNA is TGTGCCAGCAGCTACACAGATACGCAGTATTTT.